This T cell receptor beta chain was observed in a study of blood T cell repertoires in COVID-19. The method was immunoSEQ multiplex PCR; TCRdb's version includes in-frame clones alone and lacks a portion of them. The sample has tens of thousands of clones, about 85% seen once. Germline lookup yields CDR1 SGHKS and CDR2 YYEKEE (reference sequence). The V gene lost 0 bases and the J gene lost 12 bases, with 12 bases spanning the gap. The CDR3 has 12 amino acids. The sequenced material came from peripheral blood. The receptor comes from a woman aged 45 to 65 with active or convalescent COVID-19. This rearrangement joins TRBV5-5 to TRBJ1-2; no clear D gene. The CDR3 nucleotides are TGTGCCAGCAGCTTGGACGCACGAGTAGACACCTTC. This gives the protein CASSLDARVDTF.